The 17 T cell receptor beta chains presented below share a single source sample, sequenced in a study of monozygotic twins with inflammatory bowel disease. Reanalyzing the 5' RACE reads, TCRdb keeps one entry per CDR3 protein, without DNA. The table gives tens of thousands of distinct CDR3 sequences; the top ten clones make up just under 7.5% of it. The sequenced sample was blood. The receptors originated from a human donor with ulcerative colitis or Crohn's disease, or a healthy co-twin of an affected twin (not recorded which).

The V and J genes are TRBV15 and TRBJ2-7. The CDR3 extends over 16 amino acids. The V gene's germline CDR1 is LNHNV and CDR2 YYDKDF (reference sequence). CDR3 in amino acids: CATSRDRLGEDYEQYF.

CDR3: CASSRGTGGFTDTQYF. The chain combines TRBV2 with TRBJ2-3; TCRdb outputs TRBD1, but without DNA this stays unchecked. The germline gives CDR1 SNHLY, CDR2 FYNNEI. The CDR3 is 16 residues long.

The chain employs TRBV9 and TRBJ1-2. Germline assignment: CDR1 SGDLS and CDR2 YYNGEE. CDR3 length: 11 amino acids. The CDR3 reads CASSVVTGYTF.

CDR3: CASSLISGRLNEQFF. V usage is TRBV7-2 and J usage is TRBJ2-1; the D gene TCRdb calls, TRBD2, cannot be checked with no DNA. Germline V lookup: CDR1 SGHTA, CDR2 FQGNSA. The CDR3 runs 15 residues. Full variable domain (outside the CDR3, taken from reference TRBV7-2 and TRBJ2-1): GAGVSQSPSNKVTEKGKDVELRCDPISGHTALYWYRQSLGQGLEFLIYFQGNSAPDKSGLPSDRFSAERTGGSVSTLTIQRTQQEDSAVYLCASSLISGRLNEQFFGPGTRLTVL.

CDR3 residues: CASSLTSGGADTQYF. The chain combines TRBV5-5 with TRBJ2-3; the TCRdb call, TRBD2, lacks DNA for checking. Per the germline V gene, CDR1 is SGHKS and CDR2 is YYEKEE (reference sequence). This CDR3 comprises 15 residues.

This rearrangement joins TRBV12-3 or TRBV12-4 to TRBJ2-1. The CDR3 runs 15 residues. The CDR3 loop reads CASSFAVSSYNKQFF.

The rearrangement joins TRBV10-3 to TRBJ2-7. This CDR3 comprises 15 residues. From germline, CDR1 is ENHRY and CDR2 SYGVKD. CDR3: CAISAGPKSSYEQYF.

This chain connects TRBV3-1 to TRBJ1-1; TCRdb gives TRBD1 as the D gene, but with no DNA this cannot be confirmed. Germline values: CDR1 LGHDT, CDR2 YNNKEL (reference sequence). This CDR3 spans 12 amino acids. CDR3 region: CASSQEDMAAFF. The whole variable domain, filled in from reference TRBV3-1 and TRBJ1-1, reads DTAVSQTPKYLVTQMGNDKSIKCEQNLGHDTMYWYKQDSKKFLKIMFSYNNKELIINETVPNRFSPKSPDKAHLNLHINSLELGDSAVYFCASSQEDMAAFFGQGTRLTVV.

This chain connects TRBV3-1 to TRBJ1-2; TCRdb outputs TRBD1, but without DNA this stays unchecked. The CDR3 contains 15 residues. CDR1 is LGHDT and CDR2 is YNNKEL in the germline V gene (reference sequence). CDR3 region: CASSQLMTGGYGYTF.

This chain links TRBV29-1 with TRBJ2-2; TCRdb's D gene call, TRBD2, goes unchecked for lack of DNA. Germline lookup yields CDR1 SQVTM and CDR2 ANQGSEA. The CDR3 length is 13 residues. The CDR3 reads CSTRGGVTGELFF.

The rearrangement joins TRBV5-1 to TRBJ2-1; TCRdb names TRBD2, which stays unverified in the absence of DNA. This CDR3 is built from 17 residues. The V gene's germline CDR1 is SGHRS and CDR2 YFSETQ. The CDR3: CASSLAGGVGSYNEQFF.

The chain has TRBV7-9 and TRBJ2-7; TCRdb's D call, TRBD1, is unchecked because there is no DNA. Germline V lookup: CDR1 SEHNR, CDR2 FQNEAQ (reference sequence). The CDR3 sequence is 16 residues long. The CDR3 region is CASSPRVDGLPGGQYF. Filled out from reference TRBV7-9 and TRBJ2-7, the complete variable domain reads DTGVSQNPRHKITKRGQNVTFRCDPISEHNRLYWYRQTLGQGPEFLTYFQNEAQLEKSRLLSDRFSAERPKGSFSTLEIQRTEQGDSAMYLCASSPRVDGLPGGQYFGPGTRLTVT.

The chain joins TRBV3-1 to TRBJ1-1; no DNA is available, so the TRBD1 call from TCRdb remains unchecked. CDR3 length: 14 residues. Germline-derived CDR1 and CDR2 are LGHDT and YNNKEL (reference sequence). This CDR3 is CASSLAGGKTEAFF.

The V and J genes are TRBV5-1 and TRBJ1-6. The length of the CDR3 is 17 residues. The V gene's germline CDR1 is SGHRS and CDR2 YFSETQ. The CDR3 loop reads CASRPTTVSSYNSPLHF.

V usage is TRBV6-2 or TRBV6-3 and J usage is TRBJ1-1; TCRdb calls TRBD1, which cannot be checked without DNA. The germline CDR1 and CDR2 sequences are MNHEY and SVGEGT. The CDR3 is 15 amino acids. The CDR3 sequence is CASSTDRGRNTEAFF.

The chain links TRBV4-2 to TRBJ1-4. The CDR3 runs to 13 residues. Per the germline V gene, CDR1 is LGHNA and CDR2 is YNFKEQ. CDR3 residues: CASSQDLSEKLFF.

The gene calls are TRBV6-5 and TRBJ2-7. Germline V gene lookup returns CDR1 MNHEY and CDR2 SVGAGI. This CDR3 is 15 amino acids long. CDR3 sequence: CASSYSWRGTYEQYF.